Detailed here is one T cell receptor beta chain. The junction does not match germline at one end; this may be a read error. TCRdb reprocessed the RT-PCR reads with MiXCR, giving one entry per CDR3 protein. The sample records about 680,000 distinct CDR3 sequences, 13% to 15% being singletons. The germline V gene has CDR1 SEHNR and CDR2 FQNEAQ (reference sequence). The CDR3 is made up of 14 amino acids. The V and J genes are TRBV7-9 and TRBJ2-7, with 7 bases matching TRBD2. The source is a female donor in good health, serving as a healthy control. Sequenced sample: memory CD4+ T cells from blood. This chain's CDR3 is CASILVLGGDEQYF. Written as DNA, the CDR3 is TGTGCCAGCATCTTAGTATTGGGGGGGGACGAGCAGTACTTC.